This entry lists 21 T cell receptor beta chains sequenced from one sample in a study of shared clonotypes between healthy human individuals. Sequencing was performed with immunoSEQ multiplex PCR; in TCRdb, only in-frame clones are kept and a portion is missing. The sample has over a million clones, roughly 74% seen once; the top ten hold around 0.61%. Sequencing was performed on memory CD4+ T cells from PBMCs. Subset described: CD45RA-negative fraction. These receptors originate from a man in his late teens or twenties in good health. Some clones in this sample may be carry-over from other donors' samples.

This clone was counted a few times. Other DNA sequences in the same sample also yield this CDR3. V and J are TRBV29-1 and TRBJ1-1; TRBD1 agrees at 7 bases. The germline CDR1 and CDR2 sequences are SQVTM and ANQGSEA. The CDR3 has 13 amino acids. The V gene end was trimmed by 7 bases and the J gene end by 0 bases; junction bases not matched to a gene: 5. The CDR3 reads CSGRQGLNTEAFF. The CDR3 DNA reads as TGCAGCGGCCGACAGGGACTGAACACTGAAGCTTTCTTT.

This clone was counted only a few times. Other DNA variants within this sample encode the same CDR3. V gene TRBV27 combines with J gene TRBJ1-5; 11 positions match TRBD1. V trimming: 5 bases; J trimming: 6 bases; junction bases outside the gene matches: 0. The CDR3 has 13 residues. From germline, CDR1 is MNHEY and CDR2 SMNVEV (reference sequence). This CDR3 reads CASSGTGGQPQHF. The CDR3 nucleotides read TGTGCCAGCAGTGGGACAGGGGGTCAGCCCCAGCATTTT.

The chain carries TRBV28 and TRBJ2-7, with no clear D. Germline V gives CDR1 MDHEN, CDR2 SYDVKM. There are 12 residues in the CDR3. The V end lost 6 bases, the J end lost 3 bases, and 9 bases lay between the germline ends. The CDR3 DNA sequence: TGTGCCAGCAGCAAAAGCCACTACGAGCAGTACTTC. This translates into CASSKSHYEQYF.

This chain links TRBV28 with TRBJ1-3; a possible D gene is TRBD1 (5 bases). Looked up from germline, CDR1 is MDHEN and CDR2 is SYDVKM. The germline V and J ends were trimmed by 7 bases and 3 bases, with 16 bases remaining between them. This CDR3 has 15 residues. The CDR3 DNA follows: TGTGCCAGCACCGAAGGCGGGGGTGGTGGAAACACCATATATTTT. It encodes CASTEGGGGGNTIYF. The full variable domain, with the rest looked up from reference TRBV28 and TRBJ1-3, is DVKVTQSSRYLVKRTGEKVFLECVQDMDHENMFWYRQDPGLGLRLIYFSYDVKMKEKGDIPEGYSVSREKKERFSLILESASTNQTSMYLCASTEGGGGGNTIYFGEGSWLTVV.

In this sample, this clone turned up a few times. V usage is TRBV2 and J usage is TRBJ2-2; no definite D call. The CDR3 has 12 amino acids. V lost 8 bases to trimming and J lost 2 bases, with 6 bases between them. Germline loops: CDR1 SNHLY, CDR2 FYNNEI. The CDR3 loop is CASGINTGELFF. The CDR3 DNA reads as TGTGCCAGCGGGATCAACACCGGGGAGCTGTTTTTT.

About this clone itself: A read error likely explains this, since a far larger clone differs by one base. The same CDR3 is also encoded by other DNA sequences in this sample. The CDR3 region has the DNA TGTGCCAGCTCACTAAGGTTCGGCAGGGAGGAAAAACTATTTTTT. It codes for CASSLRFGREEKLFF. The chain combines TRBV18 with TRBJ1-4; weak D call: TRBD1 (5 bases). This CDR3 is 15 amino acids long. Germline V gives CDR1 KGHSH, CDR2 LQKENI.

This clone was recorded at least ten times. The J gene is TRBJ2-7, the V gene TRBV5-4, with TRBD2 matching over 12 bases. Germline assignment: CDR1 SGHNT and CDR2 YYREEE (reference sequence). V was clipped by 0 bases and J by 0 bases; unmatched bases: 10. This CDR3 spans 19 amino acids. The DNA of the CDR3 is TGTGCCAGCAGCTTGGGTCTAACTAGCGGGAGGCGAACCTCCTACGAGCAGTACTTC. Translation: CASSLGLTSGRRTSYEQYF.

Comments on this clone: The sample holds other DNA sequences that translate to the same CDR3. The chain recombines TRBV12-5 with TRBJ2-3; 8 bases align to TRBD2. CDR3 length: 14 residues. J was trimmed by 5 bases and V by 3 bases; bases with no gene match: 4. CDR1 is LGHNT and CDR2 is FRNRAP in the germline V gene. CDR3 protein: CASGLGLAGDTQYF. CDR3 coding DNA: TGTGCTAGTGGTTTAGGGCTAGCGGGAGATACGCAGTATTTT.

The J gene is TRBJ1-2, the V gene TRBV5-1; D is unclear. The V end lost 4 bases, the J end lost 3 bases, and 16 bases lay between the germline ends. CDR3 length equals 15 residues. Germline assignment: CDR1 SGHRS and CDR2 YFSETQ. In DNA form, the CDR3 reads TGCGCCAGCAGCCCAGTCAGGTCGGATCACTATGGCTACACCTTC. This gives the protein CASSPVRSDHYGYTF.

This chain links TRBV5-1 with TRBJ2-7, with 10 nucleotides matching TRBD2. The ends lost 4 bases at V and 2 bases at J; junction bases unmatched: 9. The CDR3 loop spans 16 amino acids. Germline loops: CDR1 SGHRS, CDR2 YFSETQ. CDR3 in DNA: TGCGCCAGCAGCCACGCACCTAGCGGGGGAGCCTACGAGCAGTACTTC. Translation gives CASSHAPSGGAYEQYF.

The DNA of the CDR3 is TGCAGCGTTGGGGGACTAGCGCCCCAAGGGGATACGCAGTATTTT. Translated, it gives CSVGGLAPQGDTQYF. The chain couples TRBV29-1 to TRBJ2-3, with TRBD2 matching 10 bases. Germline trimming cut 4 bases from V and 6 bases from J; bases unmatched to any gene: 10. The CDR3 consists of 15 residues. Germline V CDR1 and CDR2: SQVTM, ANQGSEA.

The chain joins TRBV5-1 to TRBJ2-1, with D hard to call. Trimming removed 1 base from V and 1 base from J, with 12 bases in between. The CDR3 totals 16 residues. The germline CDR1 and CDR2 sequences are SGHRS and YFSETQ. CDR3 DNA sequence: TGCGCCAGCAGCTTGATGATCGGCGGATCCTACAATGAGCAGTTCTTC. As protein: CASSLMIGGSYNEQFF.

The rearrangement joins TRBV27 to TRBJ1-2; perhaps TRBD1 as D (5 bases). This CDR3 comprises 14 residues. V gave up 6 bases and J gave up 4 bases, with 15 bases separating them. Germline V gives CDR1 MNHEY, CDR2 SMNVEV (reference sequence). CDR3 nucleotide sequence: TGTGCCAGCAGCGGAGACCACAGGCGCTATGGCTACACCTTC. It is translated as CASSGDHRRYGYTF.

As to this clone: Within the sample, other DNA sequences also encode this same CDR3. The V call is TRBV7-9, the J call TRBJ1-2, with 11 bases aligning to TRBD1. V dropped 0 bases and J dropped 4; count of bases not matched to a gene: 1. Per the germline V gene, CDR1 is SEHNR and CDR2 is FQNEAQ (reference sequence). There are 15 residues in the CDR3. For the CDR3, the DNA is TGTGCCAGCAGCTTAGCTGGACAGGGGGCCTATGGCTACACCTTC. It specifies CASSLAGQGAYGYTF.

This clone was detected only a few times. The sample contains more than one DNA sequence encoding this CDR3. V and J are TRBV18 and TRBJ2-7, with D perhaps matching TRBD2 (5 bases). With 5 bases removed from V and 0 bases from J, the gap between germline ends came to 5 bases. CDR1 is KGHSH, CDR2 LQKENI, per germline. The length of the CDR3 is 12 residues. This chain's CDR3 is CASSGSSYEQYF. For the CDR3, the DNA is TGTGCCAGCTCAGGGAGCTCCTACGAGCAGTACTTC.

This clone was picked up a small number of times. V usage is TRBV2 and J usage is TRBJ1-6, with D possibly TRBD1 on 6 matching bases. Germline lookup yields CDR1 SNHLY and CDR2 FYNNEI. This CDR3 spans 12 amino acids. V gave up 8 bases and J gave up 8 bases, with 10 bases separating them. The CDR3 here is CASSNRDSPLHF. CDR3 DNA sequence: TGTGCCAGCTCCAACAGGGATTCACCCCTCCACTTT.

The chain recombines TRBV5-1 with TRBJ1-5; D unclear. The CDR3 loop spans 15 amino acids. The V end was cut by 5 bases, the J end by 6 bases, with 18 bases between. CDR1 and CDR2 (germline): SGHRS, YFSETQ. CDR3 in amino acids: CASRPNPAIGQPQHF. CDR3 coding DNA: TGCGCCAGCAGACCAAACCCGGCGATCGGTCAGCCCCAGCATTTT.

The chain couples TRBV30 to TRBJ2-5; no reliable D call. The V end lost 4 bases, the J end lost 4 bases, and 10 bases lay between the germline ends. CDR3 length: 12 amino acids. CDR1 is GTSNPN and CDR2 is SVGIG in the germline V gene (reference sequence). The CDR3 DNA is TGTGCCTGGAATATGGACGGAGAGACCCAGTACTTC. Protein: CAWNMDGETQYF.

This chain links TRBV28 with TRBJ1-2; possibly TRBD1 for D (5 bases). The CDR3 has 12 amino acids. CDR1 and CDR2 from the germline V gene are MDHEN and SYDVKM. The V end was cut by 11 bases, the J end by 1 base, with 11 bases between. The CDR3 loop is CAGGRINYGYTF. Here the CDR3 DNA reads TGTGCCGGGGGACGGATTAACTATGGCTACACCTTC.

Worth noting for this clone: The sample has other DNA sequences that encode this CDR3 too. The CDR3 DNA is TGTGCCTGGAGCAGGGGGTCGAACGAAAAACTGTTTTTT. Protein: CAWSRGSNEKLFF. The V gene is TRBV30, the J gene TRBJ1-4; TRBD1 matches at 7 bases. CDR1 and CDR2 from the germline V gene are GTSNPN and SVGIG (reference sequence). Germline trimming cut 3 bases from V and 8 bases from J; bases unmatched to any gene: 6. This CDR3 contains 13 residues.

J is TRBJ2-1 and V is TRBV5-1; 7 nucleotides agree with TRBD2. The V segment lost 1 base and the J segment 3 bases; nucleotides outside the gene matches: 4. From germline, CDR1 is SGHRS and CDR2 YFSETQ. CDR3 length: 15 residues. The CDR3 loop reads CASSLSGGNYNEQFF. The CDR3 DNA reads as TGCGCCAGCAGCTTGTCGGGAGGAAACTACAATGAGCAGTTCTTC.